This T cell receptor beta chain comes out of a study of molecular identifiers for immune sequencing clone quantification. About the research overall: For replicates, RNA isolated from approximately 20,000 or 100,000 naive CD8 cells was divided into five portions, of which four were sequenced.

This clonotype was seen at least ten times. Listed TCR primers, together with previously described methods, were used for the bulk TCR libraries. TCRdb re-derived calls from the PCR reads in MiXCR, one entry per CDR3 protein. The sample records approximately 41,000 distinct CDR3 sequences, less than 20% being singletons. V gave up 6 bases and J gave up 3 bases, with 12 bases separating them. Germline V gene data show CDR1 as LNHDA and CDR2 as SQIVND (reference sequence). This CDR3 is 13 amino acids long. The TCR originated in a human donor in good health. Some libraries in this study had Jurkat cell RNA spiked in. Sequencing input: naive CD8+ T cells from blood, with Jurkat cell RNA spiked in. Indicated subset: FACS-sorted CD8+CD4-CCR7+CD45RA+ naive T cells. The chain couples TRBV19 to TRBJ2-7; D is uncertain. The CDR3 protein is CASSPGTLYEQYF. Here the CDR3 DNA reads TGTGCCAGTAGCCCGGGCACACTCTACGAGCAGTACTTC.